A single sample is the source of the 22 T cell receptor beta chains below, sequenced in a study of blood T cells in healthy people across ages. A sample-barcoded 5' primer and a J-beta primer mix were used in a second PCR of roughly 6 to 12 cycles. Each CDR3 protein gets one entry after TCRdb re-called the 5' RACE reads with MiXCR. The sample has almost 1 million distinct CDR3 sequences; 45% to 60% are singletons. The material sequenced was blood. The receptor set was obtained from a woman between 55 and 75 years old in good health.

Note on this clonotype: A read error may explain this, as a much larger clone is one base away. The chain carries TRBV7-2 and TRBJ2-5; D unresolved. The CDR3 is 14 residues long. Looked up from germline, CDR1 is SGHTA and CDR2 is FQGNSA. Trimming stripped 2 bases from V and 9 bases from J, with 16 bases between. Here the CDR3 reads CASSLMPTGEAQYF. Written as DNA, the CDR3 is TGTGCCAGCAGCTTAATGCCCACCGGCGAGGCCCAGTACTTC.

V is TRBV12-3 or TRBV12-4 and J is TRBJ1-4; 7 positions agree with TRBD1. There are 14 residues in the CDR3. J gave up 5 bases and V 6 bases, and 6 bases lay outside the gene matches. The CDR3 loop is CASSLDRENEKLFF. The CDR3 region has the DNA TGTGCCAGCAGCCTAGACAGGGAAAATGAAAAACTGTTTTTT.

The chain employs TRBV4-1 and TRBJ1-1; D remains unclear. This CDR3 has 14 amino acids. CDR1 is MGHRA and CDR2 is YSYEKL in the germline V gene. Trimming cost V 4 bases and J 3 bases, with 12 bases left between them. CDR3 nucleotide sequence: TGCGCCAGCAGCCGGAAAGGAGACTACACTGAAGCTTTCTTT. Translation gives CASSRKGDYTEAFF.

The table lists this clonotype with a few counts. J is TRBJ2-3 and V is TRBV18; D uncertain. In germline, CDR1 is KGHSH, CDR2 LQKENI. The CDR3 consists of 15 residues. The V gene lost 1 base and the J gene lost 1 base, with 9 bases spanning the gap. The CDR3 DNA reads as TGTGCCAGCTCACCACGGATACGGGGCACAGATACGCAGTATTTT. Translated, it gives CASSPRIRGTDTQYF. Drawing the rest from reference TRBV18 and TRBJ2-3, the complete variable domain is NAGVMQNPRHLVRRRGQEARLRCSPMKGHSHVYWYRQLPEEGLKFMVYLQKENIIDESGMPKERFSAEFPKEGPSILRIQQVVRGDSAAYFCASSPRIRGTDTQYFGPGTRLTVL.

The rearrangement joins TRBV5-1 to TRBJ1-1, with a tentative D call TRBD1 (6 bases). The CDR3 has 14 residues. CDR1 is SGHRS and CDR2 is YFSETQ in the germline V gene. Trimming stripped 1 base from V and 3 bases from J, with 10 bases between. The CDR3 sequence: CASSLQGSHTEAFF. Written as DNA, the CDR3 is TGCGCCAGCAGCTTGCAGGGGTCCCACACTGAAGCTTTCTTT.

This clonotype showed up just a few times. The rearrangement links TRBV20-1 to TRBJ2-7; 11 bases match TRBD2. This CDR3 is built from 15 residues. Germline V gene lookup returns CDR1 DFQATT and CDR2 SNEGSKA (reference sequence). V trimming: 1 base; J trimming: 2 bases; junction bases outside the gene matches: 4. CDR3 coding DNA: TGCAGTGCTAGAGGCCCTAGCGGGAGGACCTACGAGCAGTACTTC. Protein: CSARGPSGRTYEQYF.

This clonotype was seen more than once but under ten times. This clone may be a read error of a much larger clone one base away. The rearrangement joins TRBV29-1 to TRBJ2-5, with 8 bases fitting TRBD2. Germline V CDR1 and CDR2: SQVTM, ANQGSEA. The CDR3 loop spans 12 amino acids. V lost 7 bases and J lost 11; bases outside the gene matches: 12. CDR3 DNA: TGCAGCGCGGGGCGGGGGGTCAATGAGCAGTACTTC. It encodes CSAGRGVNEQYF.

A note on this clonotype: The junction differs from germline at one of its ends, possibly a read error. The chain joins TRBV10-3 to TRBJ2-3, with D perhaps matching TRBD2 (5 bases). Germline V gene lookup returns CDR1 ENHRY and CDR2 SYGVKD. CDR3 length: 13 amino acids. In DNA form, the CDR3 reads TGTGTCATCAGTGAGGACTTATCAGATACGCAGTATTTT. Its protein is CVISEDLSDTQYF.

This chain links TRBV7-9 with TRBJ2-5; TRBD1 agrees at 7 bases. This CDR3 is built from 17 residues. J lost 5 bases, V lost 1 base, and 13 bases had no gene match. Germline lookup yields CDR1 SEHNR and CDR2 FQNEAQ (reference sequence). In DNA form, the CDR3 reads TGTGCCAGCAGCTTAGGAGCTAGGACAGGATTTTACGAGACCCAGTACTTC. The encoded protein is CASSLGARTGFYETQYF.

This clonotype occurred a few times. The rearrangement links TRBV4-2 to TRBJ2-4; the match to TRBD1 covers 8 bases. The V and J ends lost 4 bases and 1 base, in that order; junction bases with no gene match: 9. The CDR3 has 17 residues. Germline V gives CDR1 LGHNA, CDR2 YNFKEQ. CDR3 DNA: TGTGCCAGCAGCCGAGACAGGGGTCCTTTGGCCAAAAACATTCAGTACTTC. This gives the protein CASSRDRGPLAKNIQYF.

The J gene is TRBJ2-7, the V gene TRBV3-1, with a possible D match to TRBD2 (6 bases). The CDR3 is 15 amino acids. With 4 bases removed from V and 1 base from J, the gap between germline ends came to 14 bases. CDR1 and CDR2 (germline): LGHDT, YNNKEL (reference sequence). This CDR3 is CASSPLRETSYEQYF. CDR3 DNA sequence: TGTGCCAGCAGCCCCCTCCGGGAGACGTCCTACGAGCAGTACTTC.

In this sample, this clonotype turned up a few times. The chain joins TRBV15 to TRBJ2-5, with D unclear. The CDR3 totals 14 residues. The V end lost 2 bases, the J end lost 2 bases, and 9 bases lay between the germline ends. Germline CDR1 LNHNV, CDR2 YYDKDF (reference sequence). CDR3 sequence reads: CATSRSRLQETQYF. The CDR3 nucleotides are TGTGCCACCAGCAGATCCCGACTGCAAGAGACCCAGTACTTC.

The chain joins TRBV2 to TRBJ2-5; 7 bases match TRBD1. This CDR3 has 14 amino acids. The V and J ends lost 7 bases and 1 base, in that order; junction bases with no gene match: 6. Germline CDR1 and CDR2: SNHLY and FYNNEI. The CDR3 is CASTQRDSQETQYF. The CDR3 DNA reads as TGTGCCAGCACCCAAAGGGACAGCCAAGAGACCCAGTACTTC.

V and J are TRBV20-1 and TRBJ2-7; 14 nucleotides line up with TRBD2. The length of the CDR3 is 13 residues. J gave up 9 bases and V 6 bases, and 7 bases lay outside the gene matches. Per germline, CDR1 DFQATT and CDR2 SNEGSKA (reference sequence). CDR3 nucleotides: TGCAGTGCAAAGGGACTAGCGGGAGCCGTGCAGTACTTC. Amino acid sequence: CSAKGLAGAVQYF.

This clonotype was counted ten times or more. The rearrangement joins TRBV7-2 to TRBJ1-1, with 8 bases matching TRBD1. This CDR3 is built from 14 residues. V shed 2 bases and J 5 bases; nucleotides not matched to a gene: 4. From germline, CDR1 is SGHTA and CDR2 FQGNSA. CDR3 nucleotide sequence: TGTGCCAGCAGCTTACAGGGGGCGACAACTGAAGCTTTCTTT. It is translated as CASSLQGATTEAFF.

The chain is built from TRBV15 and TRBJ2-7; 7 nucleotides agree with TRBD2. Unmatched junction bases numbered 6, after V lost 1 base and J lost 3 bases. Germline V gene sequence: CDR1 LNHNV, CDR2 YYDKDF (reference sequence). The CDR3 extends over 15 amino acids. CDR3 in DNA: TGTGCCACCAGCAGAGGAACTAGCGAACGCTACGAGCAGTACTTC. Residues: CATSRGTSERYEQYF.

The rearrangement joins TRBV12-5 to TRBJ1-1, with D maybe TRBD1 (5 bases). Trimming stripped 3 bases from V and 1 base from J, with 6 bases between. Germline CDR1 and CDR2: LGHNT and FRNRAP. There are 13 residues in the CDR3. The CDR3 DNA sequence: TGTGCTAGTGGTTTTGGGGGGAACACTGAAGCTTTCTTT. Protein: CASGFGGNTEAFF. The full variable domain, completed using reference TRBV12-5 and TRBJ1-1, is DARVTQTPRHKVTEMGQEVTMRCQPILGHNTVFWYRQTMMQGLELLAYFRNRAPLDDSGMPKDRFSAEMPDATLATLKIQPSEPRDSAVYFCASGFGGNTEAFFGQGTRLTVV.

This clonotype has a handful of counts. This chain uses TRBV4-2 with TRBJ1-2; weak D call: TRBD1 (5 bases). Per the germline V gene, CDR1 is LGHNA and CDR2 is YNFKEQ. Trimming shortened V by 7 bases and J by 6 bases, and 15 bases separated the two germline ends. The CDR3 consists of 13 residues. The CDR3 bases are TGTGCCAGCACCCTAATCTGGGGGGATGGCTACACCTTC. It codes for CASTLIWGDGYTF.

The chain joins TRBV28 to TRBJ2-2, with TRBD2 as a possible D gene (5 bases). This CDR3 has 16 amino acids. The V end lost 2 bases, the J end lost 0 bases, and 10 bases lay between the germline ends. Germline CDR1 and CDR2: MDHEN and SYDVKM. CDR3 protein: CASSLETTTNTGELFF. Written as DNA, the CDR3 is TGTGCCAGCAGTTTAGAGACTACGACGAACACCGGGGAGCTGTTTTTT.

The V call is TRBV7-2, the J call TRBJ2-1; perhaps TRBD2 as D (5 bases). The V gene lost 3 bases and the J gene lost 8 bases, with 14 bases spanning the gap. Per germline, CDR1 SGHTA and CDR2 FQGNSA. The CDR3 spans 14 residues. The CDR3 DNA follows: TGTGCCAGCAGCTTCCGGGATTGGCTGGATGAGCAGTTCTTC. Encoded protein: CASSFRDWLDEQFF.

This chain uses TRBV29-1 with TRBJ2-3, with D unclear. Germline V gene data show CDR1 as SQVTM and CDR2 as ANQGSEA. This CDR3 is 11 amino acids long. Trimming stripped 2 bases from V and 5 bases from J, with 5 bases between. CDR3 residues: CSVEFGDTQYF. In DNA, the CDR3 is TGCAGCGTTGAATTCGGAGATACGCAGTATTTT.

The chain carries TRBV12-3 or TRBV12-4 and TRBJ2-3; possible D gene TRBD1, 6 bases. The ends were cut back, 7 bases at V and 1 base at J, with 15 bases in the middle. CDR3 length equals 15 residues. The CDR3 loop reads CASIKQGVRTDTQYF. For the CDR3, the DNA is TGTGCCAGCATCAAACAGGGAGTGCGCACAGATACGCAGTATTTT.